These T cell receptor beta chains were read from a single sample in a study of Ad26.COV2.S vaccination and SARS-CoV-2 variants. The data were produced by immunoSEQ multiplex PCR, yet TCRdb's version contains in-frame clones alone and is incomplete. The sample records approximately 410,000 clones, around 92% being singletons. The specimen comprised peripheral blood, sampled in a trial of Ad26.COV2.S vaccine versus placebo. All receptors derive from a person aged 18-65 years who received the Ad26.COV2.S COVID-19 vaccine or a placebo. Both conserved end residues are part of each CDR3. The D gene is left open where the match is weak. Clone size, where shown, is once, few, many, or a class for clones that have expanded.

>TRBJ1-4|TRBD1|TRBV27|.
CASSLSGTGNEKLFF
TGTGCCAGCAGTTTATCCGGGACAGGAAATGAAAAACTGTTTTTT
>TRBJ2-5|.|TRBV6-2/TRBV6-3|.
CASSYSWFPLSQETQYF
TGTGCCAGCAGTTACTCGTGGTTCCCTTTATCCCAAGAGACCCAGTACTTC
>TRBJ2-3|TRBD2|TRBV29-1|.
CSVQQRGVSSTDTQYF
TGCAGCGTCCAACAGCGGGGGGTTTCTAGCACAGATACGCAGTATTTT
>TRBJ1-1|.|TRBV11-3|.
CASSNQDTEAFF
TGTGCCAGCAGCAACCAGGACACTGAAGCTTTCTTT
>TRBJ2-7|TRBD1|TRBV12-3/TRBV12-4|.
CASSLGTGGLYF
TGTGCCAGCAGTTTGGGGACAGGAGGACTGTACTTC
>TRBJ2-1|TRBD2|TRBV6-6|.
CASSLAGGPRSYNEQFF
TGTGCCAGCAGTCTAGCGGGGGGGCCGCGGTCCTACAATGAGCAGTTCTTC
>TRBJ2-2|TRBD1|TRBV4-1|.
CASSQAGQGFVGELFF
TGCGCCAGCAGCCAAGCGGGACAGGGGTTCGTCGGGGAGCTGTTTTTT
>TRBJ2-5|.|TRBV4-3|.
CASSQELVPQETQYF
TGCGCCAGCAGCCAAGAGTTGGTTCCTCAAGAGACCCAGTACTTC
>TRBJ1-5|.|TRBV7-9|.
CASSLGSGAPSNQPQHF
TGTGCCAGCAGCTTAGGGTCCGGGGCCCCTAGCAATCAGCCCCAGCATTTT
>TRBJ1-3|TRBD1|TRBV30|.
CAWTPRQGTGNTIYF
TGTGCCTGGACCCCCCGACAGGGTACTGGAAACACCATATATTTT
>TRBJ2-5|.|TRBV29-1|.
CSGQVLGETQYF
TGCAGCGGACAGGTCTTGGGAGAGACCCAGTACTTC
>TRBJ2-3|.|TRBV2|.
CASRAPLTGPRAAFTDTQYF
TGTGCCAGCAGAGCCCCCCTCACAGGACCCAGGGCGGCCTTCACAGATACGCAGTATTTT
>TRBJ2-5|.|TRBV7-2|.
CASRVGGGGGRETQYF
TGTGCCAGCAGGGTCGGTGGGGGCGGAGGCCGGGAGACCCAGTACTTC
>TRBJ2-5|TRBD2|TRBV7-8|.
CASSLDTSGGEQETQYF
TGTGCCAGCAGCTTAGATACTAGCGGGGGGGAGCAAGAGACCCAGTACTTC
>TRBJ1-5|.|TRBV4-3|.
CASSQGPGAQPQHF
TGCGCCAGCAGCCAAGGTCCAGGAGCTCAACCCCAGCATTTT
>TRBJ1-5|.|TRBV28|.
CASVTTGTGSNQPQHF
TGTGCCAGCGTTACCACCGGGACTGGTAGCAATCAGCCCCAGCATTTT
>TRBJ1-4|.|TRBV6-5|.
CASSYSSAPGEKLFF
TGTGCCAGCAGTTACTCGAGCGCCCCGGGGGAAAAACTGTTTTTT
>TRBJ1-6|.|TRBV10-1|.
CASSPGWSSYNSPLHF
TGCGCCAGCAGTCCCGGGTGGAGCTCCTATAATTCACCCCTCCACTTT
>TRBJ1-4|.|TRBV6-5|.
CASSYRVREKLFF
TGTGCCAGCAGTTACAGGGTTCGTGAAAAACTGTTTTTT
>TRBJ2-5|.|TRBV30|.
CAWSVPGDSAPRYQETQYF
TGTGCCTGGAGTGTACCCGGAGACAGCGCTCCACGGTACCAAGAGACCCAGTACTTC
>TRBJ2-2|.|TRBV28|.
CASREGNTGELFF
TGTGCCAGCAGGGAGGGTAACACCGGGGAGCTGTTTTTT
>TRBJ2-7|.|TRBV28|.
CASSSRLTDEQYF
TGTGCCAGCAGTTCCCGTTTAACAGACGAGCAGTACTTC
>TRBJ2-7|TRBD2|TRBV29-1|.
CSVEDFKRGAYEQYF
TGCAGCGTTGAAGATTTTAAGCGGGGAGCCTACGAGCAGTACTTC
>TRBJ2-1|.|TRBV29-1|.
CSAQAYGTPSGNEQFF
TGCAGCGCCCAGGCCTACGGGACACCTTCGGGAAATGAGCAGTTCTTC
>TRBJ2-5|.|TRBV7-8|.
CASTSGPIETQYF
TGTGCCAGCACCTCAGGGCCTATAGAGACCCAGTACTTC
>TRBJ2-3|.|TRBV6-4|.
CASSASWGGAADTQYF
TGTGCCAGCAGTGCCTCGTGGGGGGGGGCCGCAGATACGCAGTATTTT
>TRBJ2-3|TRBD2|TRBV10-3|.
CAISDAGLNTDTQYF
TGTGCCATCAGTGACGCGGGACTAAACACAGATACGCAGTATTTT
>TRBJ1-1|.|TRBV11-2|once
CASSLGWLATEAFF
TGTGCCAGCAGCTTGGGCTGGTTAGCCACTGAAGCTTTCTTT
>TRBJ1-3|.|TRBV18|once
CASSPARSSGNTIYF
TGTGCCAGCTCACCAGCCCGGAGCTCTGGAAACACCATATATTTT
>TRBJ2-5|TRBD2|TRBV27|once
CASSLGLAGYQETQYF
TGTGCCAGCAGTTTAGGACTAGCGGGGTACCAAGAGACCCAGTACTTC
>TRBJ2-7|.|TRBV3-1/TRBV3-2|.
CASSQRPVLTYEQYF
TGTGCCAGCAGCCAGAGGCCGGTATTAACCTACGAGCAGTACTTC
>TRBJ2-3|TRBD1|TRBV12-5|.
CASGPGTGGFTDTQYF
TGTGCTAGTGGTCCTGGGACAGGGGGTTTCACAGATACGCAGTATTTT
>TRBJ2-7|.|TRBV5-4|.
CRGLGHISYEQYF
TGTCGGGGTTTGGGGCATATCTCCTACGAGCAGTACTTC
>TRBJ1-5|.|TRBV6-2/TRBV6-3|.
CASSLPGGPGQPQHF
TGTGCCAGCAGCTTACCGGGGGGGCCCGGTCAGCCCCAGCATTTT
>TRBJ1-3|.|TRBV12-3/TRBV12-4|.
CASRPQGNTIYF
TGTGCCAGCAGACCTCAGGGAAACACCATATATTTT
>TRBJ1-1|.|TRBV7-9|.
CASSLQGAYEAFF
TGTGCCAGCAGCTTACAAGGGGCATATGAAGCTTTCTTT
>TRBJ1-1|.|TRBV27|.
CASSSRGGWHTEAFF
TGTGCCAGCAGTTCGAGGGGGGGGTGGCACACTGAAGCTTTCTTT
>TRBJ1-3|.|TRBV21-1|.
CARVRGFSGNTIYF
TGTGCCAGGGTTAGGGGCTTCTCTGGAAACACCATATATTTT
>TRBJ2-2|.|TRBV10-1|.
CASSDGRVNTGELFF
TGCGCCAGCAGTGACGGCAGGGTGAACACCGGGGAGCTGTTTTTT
>TRBJ2-7|TRBD2|TRBV3-1/TRBV3-2|.
CASSPGTSGDTYEQYF
TGTGCCAGCAGCCCTGGGACTAGCGGAGATACTTACGAGCAGTACTTC
>TRBJ2-7|TRBD1|TRBV5-6|.
CASSYGQGYEQYF
TGTGCCAGCAGCTATGGACAGGGTTACGAGCAGTACTTC
>TRBJ1-4|TRBD1|TRBV18|.
CASSPRQGREKLFF
TGTGCCAGCTCACCTCGACAGGGGAGGGAAAAACTGTTTTTT
>TRBJ2-7|TRBD1|TRBV5-6|.
CASSLPQGVVYEQYF
TGTGCCAGCAGCTTGCCACAGGGGGTGGTCTACGAGCAGTACTTC
>TRBJ2-5|.|TRBV5-6|.
CASSLFEGEETQYF
TGTGCCAGCAGCTTGTTTGAGGGGGAAGAGACCCAGTACTTC
>TRBJ1-2|TRBD1|TRBV6-5|.
CASSSPGQGNYGYTF
TGTGCCAGCAGTTCCCCGGGACAGGGGAACTATGGCTACACCTTC
>TRBJ1-1|.|TRBV6-4|.
CASRQTGGRTNTEAFF
TGTGCCAGCAGACAAACGGGGGGCAGGACGAACACTGAAGCTTTCTTT
>TRBJ2-3|.|TRBV7-2|once
CASSLGWDSTDTQYF
TGTGCCAGCAGCTTAGGTTGGGATAGCACAGATACGCAGTATTTT
>TRBJ1-2|TRBD1|TRBV28|.
CASSLWKGAGGARDGYTF
TGTGCCAGCAGTTTATGGAAGGGGGCAGGGGGCGCCCGGGATGGCTACACCTTC
>TRBJ2-4|.|TRBV11-3|.
CASSFGTGRGKNIQYF
TGTGCCAGCAGCTTCGGGACCGGCAGGGGAAAAAACATTCAGTACTTC
>TRBJ2-2|.|TRBV11-2|.
CASSLGWGLDTGELFF
TGTGCCAGCAGCCTAGGTTGGGGGCTAGACACCGGGGAGCTGTTTTTT
>TRBJ2-7|.|TRBV5-1|.
CASSLGGYEQYF
TGCGCCAGCAGCTTAGGGGGCTACGAGCAGTACTTC
>TRBJ2-2|TRBD2|TRBV3-1/TRBV3-2|.
CASRKSGVAGVNTGELFF
TGTGCCAGCAGGAAGAGTGGGGTAGCGGGGGTTAACACCGGGGAGCTGTTTTTT